This passage covers 14 T cell receptor beta chains from one sample sequenced in a study of tumor-infiltrating lymphocytes in primary liver carcinoma. With roughly 500 ng total RNA as template and a constant-region primer, TCR beta cDNA was made. For TCR beta, libraries were produced by three nested multiplex PCR rounds using slightly modified ARM-PCR. The two initial PCR rounds, about 9 cycles each, used TRBV1-TRBV30 forward and C-beta reverse primers. In TCRdb, the multiplex PCR reads were re-called with MiXCR into one record per CDR3 protein. The sample consists of around 70,000 distinct CDR3 sequences, 60% to 75% of them appearing once. Co-extraction of RNA and DNA was performed on 20-30 mg of unsorted bulk tissue. The specimen sequenced was liver tumor tissue from sampling region 4. Subset described: tumor region T4, right-lateral pole. These receptors all come from a man aged 35-49 years with primary liver carcinoma and hepatitis B virus infection.

A word on this clonotype: Lacking the conserved final phenylalanine or tryptophan, this CDR3 likely reflects a read error. The CDR3 reads CVISPGLAASPFSYEQYS. The CDR3 bases are TGTGTCATCAGCCCGGGACTAGCGGCGTCCCCCTTCTCCTATGAGCAGTACTCC. The chain has TRBV10-3 and TRBJ2-7; 11 nucleotides agree with TRBD2. The germline CDR1 and CDR2 sequences are ENHRY and SYGVKD. The length of the CDR3 is 18 residues.

This clonotype showed up many times. The genes are TRBV12-3 or TRBV12-4 and TRBJ2-1; the D is unclear. CDR3 length: 12 amino acids. The V gene lost 2 bases and the J gene lost 1 base, with 0 bases spanning the gap. Written as DNA, the CDR3 is TGTGCCAGCAGTTTATCCTACAATGAGCAGTTCTTC. Encoded protein: CASSLSYNEQFF.

The chain couples TRBV6-2 or TRBV6-3 to TRBJ2-1, with D perhaps TRBD1 (6 bases). CDR1 is MNHEY, CDR2 SVGEGT, per germline. The CDR3 is 14 residues long. Trimming cost V 7 bases and J 3 bases, with 13 bases left between them. The CDR3 loop is CASIRGPLYNEQFF. In nucleotides, the CDR3 is TGTGCCAGCATCAGGGGCCCTCTCTACAATGAGCAGTTCTTC.

This chain connects TRBV11-2 to TRBJ2-7; D is ambiguous. Germline CDR1 reads SGHAT; CDR2 reads FQNNGV. This CDR3 region has 14 residues. V gave up 2 bases and J gave up 7 bases, with 15 bases separating them. The CDR3 nucleotides read TGTGCCAGCAGCTTACTTCGAGTAGAGGAGGAGCAGTACTTC. Encoded protein: CASSLLRVEEEQYF.

This clonotype was observed a handful of times. The chain couples TRBV18 to TRBJ2-1; D is perhaps TRBD2 (6 bases). The V gene's germline CDR1 is KGHSH and CDR2 LQKENI. The ends were cut back, 3 bases at V and 12 bases at J, with 15 bases in the middle. This CDR3 region has 13 residues. CDR3 in amino acids: CASSPSTLAPQFF. Here the CDR3 DNA reads TGTGCCAGCTCACCTTCAACCCTAGCGCCGCAGTTCTTC.

Comment on this clonotype: Possible read error: a much larger clone is one base away. CDR3 sequence (DNA): TGTGCCAGCGGCTACAGGGGGCAAGATAATTCACCCCTCCACTTT. Translating gives CASGYRGQDNSPLHF. J is TRBJ1-6 and V is TRBV28; TRBD1 agrees at 9 bases. This CDR3 is built from 15 residues. The trim removed 8 bases at V and 5 bases at J, leaving 7 bases unmatched. Germline CDR1 and CDR2: MDHEN and SYDVKM.

Details on this clonotype: One end of the junction does not line up with germline, which may come from a read error. The V call is TRBV6-1, the J call TRBJ2-7, with D unclear. The CDR3 is 15 amino acids. Germline CDR1 and CDR2: MNHNS and SASEGT. The CDR3 reads CASSESGTASYEEYF. Written as DNA, the CDR3 is TGTGCCAGCAGTGAGTCCGGAACAGCGTCCTACGAGGAGTACTTC.

As regards this clonotype: At one end, the junction sequence differs from germline, possibly due to a read error. This chain links TRBV28 with TRBJ1-5, with D possibly TRBD1 on 6 matching bases. Near its end, the DNA agrees better with TRBJ2-3, so the J call may be wrong. Germline V gene data show CDR1 as MDHEN and CDR2 as SYDVKM. The CDR3 covers 14 residues. CDR3 region: CACSLEDSNQPQYF. Here the CDR3 DNA reads TGTGCCTGCAGTTTAGAGGACAGCAATCAGCCCCAGTATTTT.

This chain links TRBV11-2 with TRBJ1-5; unclear D gene. This CDR3 spans 14 amino acids. Germline assignment: CDR1 SGHAT and CDR2 FQNNGV. CDR3 region: CANNTGRFPEPQHF. CDR3 DNA: TGTGCTAACAACACCGGACGGTTTCCCGAGCCCCAGCATTTT. Full variable domain (outside the CDR3, taken from reference TRBV11-2 and TRBJ1-5): EAGVAQSPRYKIIEKRQSVAFWCNPISGHATLYWYQQILGQGPKLLIQFQNNGVVDDSQLPKDRFSAERLKGVDSTLKIQPAKLEDSAVYLCANNTGRFPEPQHFGDGTRLSIL.

The chain uses TRBV6-1 and TRBJ1-2; TRBD1 might be the D (5 bases). V was cut by 7 bases and J by 2 bases, with 8 bases left in between. Germline V CDR1 and CDR2: MNHNS, SASEGT. CDR3 length equals 12 residues. The CDR3 bases are TGTGCCAGCAAGCGGGACAACTATGGCTACACCTTC. Encoded protein: CASKRDNYGYTF.

The table lists this clonotype with many counts. The chain uses TRBV12-3 or TRBV12-4 and TRBJ2-1; 11 positions match TRBD2. This CDR3 has 14 amino acids. The V segment lost 5 bases and the J segment 6 bases; nucleotides outside the gene matches: 3. The CDR3 region has the DNA TGTGCCAGCAGTAAACTAGCGGGGGTCAATGAGCAGTTCTTC. It encodes CASSKLAGVNEQFF.

This clonotype was picked up many times. The chain links TRBV7-9 to TRBJ2-6; D gene unclear. Germline CDR1 reads SEHNR; CDR2 reads FQNEAQ (reference sequence). V was clipped by 1 base and J by 0 bases, with 10 bases between them. The CDR3 contains 17 residues. The chain's CDR3 is CASSLDSSSSGANVLTF. As DNA, the CDR3 is TGTGCCAGCAGCTTAGACAGTTCTAGCTCTGGGGCCAACGTCCTGACTTTC. The full variable domain, in which reference TRBV7-9 and TRBJ2-6 provide the parts outside the CDR3, is DTGVSQNPRHKITKRGQNVTFRCDPISEHNRLYWYRQTLGQGPEFLTYFQNEAQLEKSRLLSDRFSAERPKGSFSTLEIQRTEQGDSAMYLCASSLDSSSSGANVLTFGAGSRLTVL.

This clonotype was detected many times. The rearrangement joins TRBV6-2 or TRBV6-3 to TRBJ2-1; D is ambiguous. CDR3 length: 14 residues. V shed 0 bases and J shed 15 bases, with 18 bases lying between them. Germline values: CDR1 MNHEY, CDR2 SVGEGT. CDR3 coding DNA: TGTGCCAGCAGTTACTCGAAGGGTCCAGGTGGACGGTTCTTC. Translation: CASSYSKGPGGRFF.

At least ten counts were recorded for this clonotype. The chain carries TRBV5-6 and TRBJ1-3; D not resolved. Germline V gene lookup returns CDR1 SGHDT and CDR2 YYEEEE. Trimming removed 3 bases at V and 2 bases at J, with 18 bases between. The CDR3 loop spans 17 amino acids. Written as DNA, the CDR3 is TGTGCCAGCAGCTCAAAGAGAACAGCTCTGGCTGGAAACACCATATATTTT. This translates into CASSSKRTALAGNTIYF.